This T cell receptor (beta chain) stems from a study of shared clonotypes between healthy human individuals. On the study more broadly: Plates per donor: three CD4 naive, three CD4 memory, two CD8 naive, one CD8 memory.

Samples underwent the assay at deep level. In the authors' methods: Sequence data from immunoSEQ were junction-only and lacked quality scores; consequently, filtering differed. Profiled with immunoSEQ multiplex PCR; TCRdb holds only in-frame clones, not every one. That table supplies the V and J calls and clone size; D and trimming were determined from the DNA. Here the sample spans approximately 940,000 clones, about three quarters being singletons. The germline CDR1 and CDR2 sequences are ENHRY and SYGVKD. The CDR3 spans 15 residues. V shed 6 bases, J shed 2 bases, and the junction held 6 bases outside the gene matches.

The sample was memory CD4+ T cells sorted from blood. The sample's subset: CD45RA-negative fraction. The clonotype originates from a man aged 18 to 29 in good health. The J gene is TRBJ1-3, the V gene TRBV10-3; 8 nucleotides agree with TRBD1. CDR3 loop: CAIRAGTGAGNTIYF. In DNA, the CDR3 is TGTGCCATCAGAGCAGGGACAGGTGCTGGAAACACCATATATTTT.